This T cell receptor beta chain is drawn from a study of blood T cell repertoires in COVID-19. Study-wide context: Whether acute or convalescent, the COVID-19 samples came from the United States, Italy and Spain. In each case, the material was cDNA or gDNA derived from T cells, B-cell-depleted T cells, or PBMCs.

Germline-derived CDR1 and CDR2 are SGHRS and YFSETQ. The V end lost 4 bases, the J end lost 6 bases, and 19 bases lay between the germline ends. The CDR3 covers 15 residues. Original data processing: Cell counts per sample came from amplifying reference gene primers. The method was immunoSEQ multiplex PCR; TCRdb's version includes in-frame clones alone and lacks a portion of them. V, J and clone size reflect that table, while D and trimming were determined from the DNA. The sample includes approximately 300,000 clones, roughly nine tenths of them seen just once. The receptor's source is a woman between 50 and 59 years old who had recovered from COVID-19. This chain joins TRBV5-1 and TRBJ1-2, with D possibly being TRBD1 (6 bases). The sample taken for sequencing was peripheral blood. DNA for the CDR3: TGCGCCAGCAGCGGCAGCGTGGGGGCCCTCGATGGCTACACCTTC. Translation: CASSGSVGALDGYTF.